This T cell receptor (beta chain) comes out of a study of blood T cell repertoires in COVID-19. Across the whole study: The United States, Italy and Spain supplied acute and convalescent COVID-19 samples. T cells, B-cell-depleted T cells, or PBMCs supplied cDNA or gDNA.

In the original workflow: Scientists estimated how many nucleated cells there were by amplifying reference gene primers. Only in-frame clones appear in the TCRdb table, and some are missing; sequencing was by immunoSEQ multiplex PCR. V and J calls plus clone size are reproduced from that table; the DNA served to infer D and trimming. The data show about 53,000 clones, with just under 80% seen just once and about 15% held by the top ten. The CDR3 is made up of 16 amino acids. V lost 5 bases to trimming and J lost 2 bases, with 18 bases between them. The germline CDR1 and CDR2 sequences are SGHTA and FQGNSA.

The sequenced sample was peripheral blood. This sequence was found in a human donor with active or convalescent COVID-19. The donor label of this sample is uncertain. The chain uses TRBV7-2 and TRBJ1-1, with a weak D call TRBD1 (5 bases). The CDR3 DNA is TGTGCCAGCAGCGCTACTACCCCGGGACTAAACACTGAAGCTTTCTTT. Residues: CASSATTPGLNTEAFF.